This section outlines one T cell receptor (beta chain) sequence together with its context. Germline V gene data show CDR1 as SEHNR and CDR2 as FQNEAQ (reference sequence). The V end lost 1 base, the J end lost 1 base, and 10 bases lay between the germline ends. The CDR3 is 15 residues long. The data originate from a study of T cell changes during pregnancy in multiple sclerosis. Method: immunoSEQ multiplex PCR; TCRdb's copy keeps in-frame clones and lacks some. The repertoire holds about 89,000 clones, with 94% as singletons. The material sequenced was peripheral blood, taken in the third trimester of pregnancy. The rearrangement joins TRBV7-9 to TRBJ2-5; D is unclear. The TCR sequence derives from a female donor with multiple sclerosis, enrolled in a pregnancy study. CDR3 sequence: CASSLGLSLQETQYF. The CDR3 nucleotides are TGTGCCAGCAGCTTAGGGCTTAGCCTCCAAGAGACCCAGTACTTC. The entire variable domain, with the rest obtained from reference TRBV7-9 and TRBJ2-5, is as follows: DTGVSQNPRHKITKRGQNVTFRCDPISEHNRLYWYRQTLGQGPEFLTYFQNEAQLEKSRLLSDRFSAERPKGSFSTLEIQRTEQGDSAMYLCASSLGLSLQETQYFGPGTRLLVL.